Sequencing of this T cell receptor beta chain was carried out in a study of cytomegalovirus exposure and HLA in healthy donors. Overall study: About 85 million unique TCR sequences came from HLA-typed donors in an early release. Notes on the study in general: Analysis was carried out at a later point, and it linked a missense DCLRE1C variant to TCR beta V- and J-gene trimming. In a later analysis, CMV-associated beta chains were mostly HLA-associated, it appeared.

This clone was counted a few times. Its target is unknown. The PCR employed 60 Vbeta primers together with 13 Jbeta primers. Profiling relied on immunoSEQ multiplex PCR, and the TCRdb table lists in-frame clones only, not all of them. The sample lists 180,000 or so clones, about four fifths occurring once. Germline V CDR1 and CDR2: LNHDA, SQIVND (reference sequence). Trimming took 3 bases from V and 2 from J, leaving 7 bases between them. The CDR3 has 13 amino acids. J is TRBJ1-1 and V is TRBV19; D is uncertain. This sequence originates from a woman between 25 and 40 years old in good health and CMV-seronegative. Sequenced input: PBMCs. CDR3 bases: TGTGCCAGTAGTATGGGCACAAACACTGAAGCTTTCTTT. This translates into CASSMGTNTEAFF.